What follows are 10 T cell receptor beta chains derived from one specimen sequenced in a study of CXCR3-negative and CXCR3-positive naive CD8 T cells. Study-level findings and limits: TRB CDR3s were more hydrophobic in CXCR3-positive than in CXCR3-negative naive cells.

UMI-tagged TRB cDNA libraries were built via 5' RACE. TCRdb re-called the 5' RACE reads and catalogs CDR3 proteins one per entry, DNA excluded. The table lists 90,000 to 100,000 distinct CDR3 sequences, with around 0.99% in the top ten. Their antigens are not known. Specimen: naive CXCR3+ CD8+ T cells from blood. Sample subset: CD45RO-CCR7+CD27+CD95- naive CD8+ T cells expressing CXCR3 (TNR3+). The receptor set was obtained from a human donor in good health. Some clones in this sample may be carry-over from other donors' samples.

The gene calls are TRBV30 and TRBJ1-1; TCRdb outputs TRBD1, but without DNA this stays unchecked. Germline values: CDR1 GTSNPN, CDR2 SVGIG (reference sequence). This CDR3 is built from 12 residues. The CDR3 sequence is CAWDRTGSEAFF.

The chain's CDR3 is CASSPITQLTGGEGTEAFF. The chain has TRBV6-6 and TRBJ1-1; no DNA is available, so the TRBD1 call from TCRdb remains unchecked. Germline V gene data show CDR1 as MNHNY and CDR2 as SVGAGI (reference sequence). CDR3 length: 19 amino acids.

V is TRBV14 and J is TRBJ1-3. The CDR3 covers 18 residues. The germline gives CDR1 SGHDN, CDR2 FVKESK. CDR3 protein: CASSNQVAFGFSGNTIYF.

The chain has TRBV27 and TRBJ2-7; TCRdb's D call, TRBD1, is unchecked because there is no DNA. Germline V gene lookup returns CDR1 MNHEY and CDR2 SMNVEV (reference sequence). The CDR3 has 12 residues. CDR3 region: CASRMTGYEQYF.

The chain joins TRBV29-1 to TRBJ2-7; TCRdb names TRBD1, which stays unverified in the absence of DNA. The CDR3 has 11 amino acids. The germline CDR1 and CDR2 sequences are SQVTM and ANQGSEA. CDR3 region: CSGQGAYEQYF.

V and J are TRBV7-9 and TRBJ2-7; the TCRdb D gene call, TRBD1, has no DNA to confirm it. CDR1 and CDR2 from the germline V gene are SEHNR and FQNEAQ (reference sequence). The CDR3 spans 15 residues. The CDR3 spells CASSLGRGPTYEQYF.

Here the CDR3 reads CASSLAYDSYEQYF. The chain uses TRBV7-8 and TRBJ2-7. Germline CDR1 and CDR2: SGHVS and FQNEAQ. The CDR3 contains 14 residues.

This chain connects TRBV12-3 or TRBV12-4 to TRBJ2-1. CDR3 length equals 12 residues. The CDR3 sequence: CASSPDGDERFF.

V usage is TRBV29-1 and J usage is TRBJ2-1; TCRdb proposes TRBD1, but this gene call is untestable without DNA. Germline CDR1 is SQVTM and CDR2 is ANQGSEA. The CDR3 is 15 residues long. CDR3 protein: CSVGTGRSSYNEQFF.

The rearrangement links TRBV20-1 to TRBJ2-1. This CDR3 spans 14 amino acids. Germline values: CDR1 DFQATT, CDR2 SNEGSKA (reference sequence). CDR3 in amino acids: CSARVRDSYNEQFF.